The entry below gives a single T cell receptor (beta chain) sequence along with its context. In the authors' methods: Reference gene primers were amplified, and this amplification served to estimate nucleated cell counts. Sequencing was performed with immunoSEQ multiplex PCR; in TCRdb, only in-frame clones are kept and a portion is missing. V and J calls and clone size are given by that table; D and trimming were obtained from the DNA. Of 100,000 to 130,000 clones in the sample, over 65% were seen once. Germline-derived CDR1 and CDR2 are MNHNS and SASEGT. Trimming took 0 bases from V and 7 from J, leaving 12 bases between them. CDR3 size: 14 residues. This specimen belongs to a study of blood T cell repertoires in COVID-19. Across the study: PBMCs, B-cell-depleted T cells, or T cells provided the cDNA or gDNA that made up the material.

The sample taken for sequencing was peripheral blood. This sequence joins TRBV6-1 and TRBJ2-5; tentatively, D is TRBD2 (6 bases). The sequence derives from a woman in her thirties or forties with acute or convalescent COVID-19. CDR3 bases: TGTGCCAGCAGTGAAGCGGGGCGGGGATGGACCCAGTACTTC. Translating it yields CASSEAGRGWTQYF.